This T cell receptor beta chain stems from a study of T-cell memory formation after mild COVID-19. Study at large: For the most part, TCR clusters were specific to one donor.

The germline V and J ends were trimmed by 1 base and 6 bases, with 10 bases remaining between them. The length of the CDR3 is 13 residues. CDR1 and CDR2 (germline): LGHNA, YSLEER. Constant-segment-primed 5'RACE gave TCR alpha and TCR beta cDNA libraries with sample barcodes and UMIs. MiXCR, applied by TCRdb to the 5' RACE reads, yields one record per CDR3 protein. This sample has about 140,000 distinct CDR3 sequences, with roughly 6.3% found just once. This clonotype was recorded a few times. Its antigen is still unknown. Study-level findings and limits: There were some responding clones in pre-infection memory, which suggested that cross-reactive memory had joined. Clones from the second wave (peaking day 37) had unconfirmed SARS-CoV-2 specificity.

The chain employs TRBV4-3 and TRBJ2-7; the D gene could be TRBD1 or TRBD2 (5 bases each). This TCR was sampled from an adult woman who had mild COVID-19 (a few samples of this study predate the infection). Cell type and time point are not known. Material: PBMCs or a T cell subset sorted from them (not recorded which). This CDR3 reads CASSQVRGVEQYF. CDR3 in DNA: TGCGCCAGCAGCCAAGTGAGGGGAGTCGAGCAGTACTTC.